This T cell receptor (beta chain) was identified during a study of regulatory T cells in long-lasting Graves disease (dated by TCRdb to the early 2020s). Turning to the overall study: Persistent Graves' disease was defined as persistently positive TSH receptor autoantibodies together with antithyroid drug treatment for over 5 years. Persistent Graves' disease patients were compared with newly diagnosed Graves' disease patients by peripheral blood TCR sequencing and RNA sequencing. The study was registered as a clinical trial and conducted in China. Antithyroid drugs had been taken for 8.5 to 13 years on average by persistent Graves' disease patients in the clinical cohort. A total of approximately 35 samples underwent TCR sequencing: some 13 from persistent and 20 from newly diagnosed Graves' disease patients. Broader findings and caveats from the paper: More public clonotypes were shared among persistent patients (around 2,600) than among newly diagnosed patients (roughly 1,000). Persistent Graves' disease patients showed lower TCR Shannon entropy and fewer highly expanded clones than newly diagnosed patients, suggesting clonal expansion. The authors noted that the small sample size was a limitation that may lower accuracy. Preferential use of TRBV28, TRBJ1-2 and TRBJ2-5 was observed in persistent disease, whereas TRBV20-1 and TRBJ2-1 were favored in newly diagnosed disease. Only the TCR beta chain was sequenced and analyzed. Only peripheral blood was studied, because thyroid tissue, the primary lesion, was inaccessible.

The library was prepared using multiplex PCR. For sequencing, an Illumina HiSeq 4000 was employed. To build TCR beta libraries, CDR3 regions were amplified by Arm-PCR using iRepertoire HTBI primers. Before sequencing, the PCR products underwent gel purification. Turning to the authors' computational methods: Gene usage analysis of CDR3 amino acid clonotypes relied on the approximately 62 TRBV and 15 or so TRBJ segments identified across samples. Filtered high-quality paired reads were merged into contigs using COPE and FqMerger. Contigs were aligned with BLAST to IMGT TRBV, TRBD and TRBJ reference genes, and CDR3 was defined per IMGT. Any clonotype with a frequency above 0.1% was counted as a highly expanded clone. Shannon entropy served as the measure of repertoire diversity, while the Gini coefficient captured V-J evenness. Public clonotypes were defined as clonotypes shared by more than one individual. The raw public data were reprocessed by TCRdb itself: fastp quality trimming at Q25, MiXCR clonotype calling, in-frame beta chains only. Every entry covers one CDR3 protein and lists the most common genes and DNA from its rows. TCRdb's processing, not the authors', yielded these V and J calls. The sample table shows about 470,000 distinct CDR3 sequences, and around 21% are seen once. Of the sample, approximately 7.8% falls within the top ten clones.

Worth noting for this clonotype: Its target antigen remains unknown. Base qualities are missing; no much larger clone stands one base away.

This sample's time point label indicates: persistent/refractory GD, antithyroid drugs over 5 years with positive TRAb. For both TCR sequencing and RNA sequencing, RNA was extracted from PBMCs in TRIzol. The diagnosis of Graves' disease was made according to American Thyroid Association guidelines. Patients were recruited from an endocrinology department in Xi'an, China. Each patient gave about 9.1 milliliters of peripheral blood, collected in an EDTA anticoagulant tube. Ficoll Paque Plus density gradient separation was used to isolate PBMCs, and no further T cell sorting was done. RNA quality was checked with an Agilent 2100 Bioanalyzer and agarose gel, and concentration with a NanoDrop 2000. V is reduced by 5 bases and J by 0 bases, leaving a spacing of 18 bases between them. The CDR3 starts with the cysteine, ends with the phenylalanine, and has 17 residues. Just the 51-base CDR3 DNA is kept, in frame starting at base 1.

The rearranged chain carries TRBV12-3 or TRBV12-4 and TRBJ2-3, with TRBD2 perhaps the D gene, on 5 matching bases. This TCR was sampled from a female donor with Graves disease. The starting material was peripheral blood mononuclear cells (PBMCs), obtained when the disease was refractory, from a patient treated with antithyroid drugs. In nucleotide form, the sequence is TGTGCCAGCAGTCCGCGGGCACCTGACACTAGCACAGATACGCAGTATTTT. Translated, this is CASSPRAPDTSTDTQYF.